Following are 5 T cell receptor beta chains from one sample sequenced in a study of control samples from healthy donors and cancer patients. Sequencing was performed with immunoSEQ multiplex PCR; in TCRdb, only in-frame clones are kept and a portion is missing. The sample shows some 120,000 clones, around 90% of them seen only once. Sample: blood. These receptors originate from a woman between 70 and 85 years old in good health.

This chain uses TRBV6-2 or TRBV6-3 with TRBJ1-2, with 8 bases fitting TRBD1. The CDR3 loop spans 15 amino acids. V trimming: 6 bases; J trimming: 1 base; junction bases outside the gene matches: 7. Looked up from germline, CDR1 is MNHEY and CDR2 is SVGEGT. The CDR3 reads CASRYQGAGNYGYTF. CDR3 nucleotide sequence: TGTGCCAGCAGGTACCAGGGGGCCGGTAACTATGGCTACACCTTC.

The chain uses TRBV27 and TRBJ2-6, with a possible D match to TRBD2 (5 bases). V shed 5 bases and J shed 4 bases, with 9 bases lying between them. This CDR3 region has 14 residues. CDR1 is MNHEY, CDR2 SMNVEV, per germline (reference sequence). DNA for the CDR3: TGTGCCAGCAGTGAGGGTTTGGGGGCCAACGTCCTGACTTTC. The encoded protein is CASSEGLGANVLTF.

J is TRBJ2-7 and V is TRBV10-3; a possible D gene is TRBD2 (6 bases). The germline V gene has CDR1 ENHRY and CDR2 SYGVKD. V gave up 10 bases and J gave up 0 bases, with 16 bases separating them. There are 14 residues in the CDR3. The CDR3 bases are TGTGCCACATTCTTTGGGGGGACCTCCTACGAGCAGTACTTC. This encodes CATFFGGTSYEQYF.

This chain joins TRBV29-1 and TRBJ1-1; D is uncertain. This CDR3 spans 14 amino acids. Germline assignment: CDR1 SQVTM and CDR2 ANQGSEA. V was trimmed by 0 bases and J by 4 bases, leaving 12 bases between them. This CDR3 is CSVEEDSVGTEAFF. In nucleotides, the CDR3 is TGCAGCGTTGAAGAGGATTCGGTGGGCACTGAAGCTTTCTTT.

The chain has TRBV10-2 and TRBJ1-1; 9 bases map to TRBD1. J was trimmed by 4 bases and V by 5 bases; bases with no gene match: 2. CDR1 is WSHSY and CDR2 is SAAADI in the germline V gene. CDR3 length: 13 residues. The CDR3 is CASSTGGFTEAFF. CDR3 sequence (DNA): TGCGCCAGCAGTACAGGGGGCTTCACTGAAGCTTTCTTT.